Listed below are T cell receptor beta chains from one sample, sequenced in a study of cytomegalovirus exposure and HLA in healthy donors. Here immunoSEQ multiplex PCR was the method, and the copy in TCRdb shows in-frame clones only, minus some. The sample includes approximately 150,000 clones, roughly three quarters seen only once; the top ten take 2.5% to 3.5%. The material sequenced was PBMCs. The receptors derive from a male donor in good health and CMV-seronegative. Each CDR3 is given with its conserved first and last residue. The D gene is left open where the match is weak. A row's size may be missing; if present it is once, few, many or a size class.

>few|TRBV5-1|TRBD2|TRBJ2-3
CASSYSGSGTDTQYF
TGCGCCAGCAGCTATAGCGGGAGTGGCACAGATACGCAGTATTTT
>-|TRBV7-7|-|TRBJ1-5
CASSRGYWTEKSNQPQHF
TGTGCCAGCAGCCGCGGATATTGGACAGAAAAAAGCAATCAGCCCCAGCATTTT
>once|TRBV23-1|-|TRBJ1-4
CASSQSGLSTNEKLFF
TGCGCCAGCAGTCAATCGGGACTCTCAACTAATGAAAAACTGTTTTTT
>-|TRBV27|TRBD2|TRBJ2-2
CASRRLAEVNTGELFF
TGTGCCAGCAGACGACTAGCGGAAGTTAACACCGGGGAGCTGTTTTTT
>-|TRBV2|-|TRBJ1-5
CASSEGGQHHQPQHF
TGTGCCAGCAGTGAAGGGGGCCAACACCATCAGCCCCAGCATTTT
>-|TRBV2|TRBD1|TRBJ2-1
CASRVDRGRRYEQFF
TGTGCCAGCAGAGTAGACAGGGGGCGCAGGTATGAGCAGTTCTTC
>few|TRBV2|-|TRBJ2-3
CASSRFIQGIGTDTQYF
TGTGCCAGCAGTAGATTCATCCAGGGGATTGGCACAGATACGCAGTATTTT
>-|TRBV1|-|TRBJ2-2
CTSSTRHLTSGSDTGELFF
TGCACCAGCAGCACCCGACACCTTACTAGCGGGAGCGACACCGGGGAGCTGTTTTTT
>-|TRBV30|-|TRBJ2-5
CAWSVWQGETQYF
TGTGCCTGGAGTGTATGGCAGGGGGAGACCCAGTACTTC
>-|TRBV18|TRBD2|TRBJ2-5
CASKPGGTSLSQETQYF
TGTGCCAGCAAGCCCGGGGGGACCTCTTTGTCCCAAGAGACCCAGTACTTC
>once|TRBV18|-|TRBJ1-6
CASSTDSNNSPLHF
TGTGCCAGCTCAACCGACAGCAATAATTCACCCCTCCACTTT
>-|TRBV5-4|-|TRBJ2-1
CASSLAPGGSNEQFF
TGTGCCAGCAGCCTCGCGCCCGGAGGGTCCAATGAGCAGTTCTTC
>few|TRBV15|-|TRBJ2-7
CATDDGQTSYEQYF
TGTGCCACCGATGACGGACAGACCTCCTACGAGCAGTACTTC
>once|TRBV7-9|TRBD1|TRBJ2-7
CASSYAFDRGSTGQYF
TGTGCCAGCAGCTACGCCTTCGACAGGGGCTCTACGGGGCAGTACTTC
>once|TRBV6-1|TRBD2|TRBJ2-4
CASSGGGALNIQYF
TGTGCCAGCAGTGGCGGGGGGGCTTTGAACATTCAGTACTTC
>-|TRBV5-1|TRBD1|TRBJ1-1
CASSLGTGTMNTEAFF
TGCGCCAGCAGCCTCGGGACAGGAACTATGAACACTGAAGCTTTCTTT
>-|TRBV27|-|TRBJ1-1
CASSKNGGTEAFF
TGTGCCAGCAGTAAGAATGGTGGGACTGAGGCTTTCTTT
>-|TRBV15|-|TRBJ1-3
CATSIDSFSGNTIYF
TGTGCCACCAGCATCGACTCCTTCTCTGGAAACACCATATATTTT
>few|TRBV6-1|-|TRBJ2-7
CASSEDGGTSYEQYF
TGTGCCAGCAGTGAAGATGGAGGGACCTCCTACGAGCAGTACTTC
>-|TRBV7-9|TRBD1|TRBJ1-4
CASSFGTAYEKLFF
TGTGCCAGCAGCTTTGGGACAGCTTATGAAAAACTGTTTTTT
>once|TRBV5-6|TRBD1|TRBJ2-3
CASTLQGVDTQYF
TGTGCCAGCACTTTACAGGGGGTAGATACGCAGTATTTT
>-|TRBV7-8|-|TRBJ2-7
CASSRGGREDEQYF
TGTGCCAGCAGCCGGGGTGGTAGGGAGGACGAGCAGTACTTC
>-|TRBV7-2|TRBD2|TRBJ2-1
CASSLARTSGYNEQFF
TGTGCCAGCAGCTTAGCGCGGACTAGCGGCTACAATGAGCAGTTCTTC
>-|TRBV10-3|-|TRBJ2-7
CAISDWGLYEQYF
TGTGCCATCAGTGACTGGGGGCTCTACGAGCAGTACTTC
>-|TRBV9|-|TRBJ2-3
CASSPMDGGDTQYF
TGTGCCAGCAGCCCTATGGACGGGGGAGATACGCAGTATTTT
>-|TRBV7-9|-|TRBJ2-7
CASTRWEGGEQYF
TGTGCCAGCACCCGGTGGGAGGGGGGCGAGCAGTACTTC
>-|TRBV4-1|-|TRBJ1-5
CASSQQGLGDQPQHF
TGCGCCAGCAGCCAACAGGGTCTAGGCGATCAGCCCCAGCATTTT
>-|TRBV5-1|-|TRBJ2-1
CASSVGVADNEQFF
TGCGCCAGCAGCGTGGGGGTAGCGGACAATGAGCAGTTCTTC
>-|TRBV6-5|TRBD1|TRBJ1-4
CASSPQQGILEKLFF
TGTGCCAGCAGTCCCCAACAGGGGATACTTGAAAAACTGTTTTTT
>-|TRBV10-1|TRBD1|TRBJ1-3
CASSESTGEAGNTIYF
TGCGCCAGCAGTGAGTCGACAGGGGAAGCTGGAAACACCATATATTTT
>-|TRBV19|-|TRBJ1-6
CASSSESGLGNSPLHF
TGTGCCAGTAGTTCGGAGAGCGGGCTGGGTAATTCACCCCTCCACTTT
>few|TRBV5-1|-|TRBJ2-7
CASSLSSTSYEQYF
TGCGCCAGCAGCTTGAGTAGCACCTCCTACGAGCAGTACTTC
>-|TRBV7-9|TRBD1|TRBJ1-2
CASSRPGTGTGGYTF
TGTGCCAGCAGCCGTCCCGGGACAGGGACGGGGGGCTACACCTTC
>-|TRBV7-3|-|TRBJ1-1
CASSPGLINTEAFF
TGTGCCAGCAGCCCGGGTCTAATTAACACTGAAGCTTTCTTT
>-|TRBV10-3|TRBD1|TRBJ1-2
CAISEGTGSMSGGYTF
TGTGCCATCAGTGAAGGGACAGGGAGTATGTCGGGGGGCTACACCTTC
>-|TRBV6-5|TRBD2|TRBJ2-1
CASSYTGGVGEQFF
TGTGCCAGCAGTTACACGGGAGGGGTTGGTGAGCAGTTCTTC
>-|TRBV6-1|TRBD1|TRBJ2-1
CASIKTYSGGSLFF
TGTGCCAGCATTAAAACCTACTCAGGGGGAAGTCTGTTCTTC
>-|TRBV7-2|TRBD1|TRBJ1-5
CASSSRTGGDQPQHF
TGTGCCAGCAGCTCCCGGACAGGGGGAGACCAGCCCCAGCATTTT
>-|TRBV5-5|-|TRBJ1-4
CASSTGTPNEKLFF
TGTGCCAGCAGCACCGGGACACCGAATGAAAAACTGTTTTTT
>-|TRBV5-6|-|TRBJ1-1
CASRLGGRGETEAFF
TGTGCCAGCAGGTTGGGTGGCAGGGGTGAGACTGAAGCTTTCTTT
>few|TRBV29-1|TRBD1|TRBJ1-4
CSGRQGAGEKLFF
TGCAGCGGCAGACAGGGGGCAGGGGAAAAACTGTTTTTT
>-|TRBV27|TRBD1|TRBJ2-7
CASSLGTGGSYEQYF
TGTGCCAGCAGTTTAGGGACAGGGGGTTCCTACGAGCAGTACTTC
>-|TRBV7-8|TRBD2|TRBJ2-7
CASSRTSGGSYEQYF
TGTGCCAGCAGTCGGACTAGCGGAGGCTCCTACGAGCAGTACTTC
>-|TRBV19|TRBD1|TRBJ1-1
CASSTLSGTANTEAFF
TGTGCCAGTAGTACCCTATCCGGGACAGCAAACACTGAAGCTTTCTTT
>-|TRBV2|-|TRBJ2-5
CALHGAAQYF
TGTGCCCTTCATGGAGCGGCCCAGTACTTC
>-|TRBV5-5|TRBD1|TRBJ1-2
CASSLRTGEGYTF
TGTGCCAGCAGCTTGCGAACAGGGGAAGGCTACACCTTC
>-|TRBV7-9|TRBD1|TRBJ2-1
CASSTPLGTDSYNEQFF
TGTGCCAGCAGCACCCCCCTCGGGACAGACTCCTACAATGAGCAGTTCTTC
>-|TRBV19|-|TRBJ1-1
CASSSGGHGAFF
TGTGCCAGTAGCTCGGGAGGCCACGGGGCTTTCTTT